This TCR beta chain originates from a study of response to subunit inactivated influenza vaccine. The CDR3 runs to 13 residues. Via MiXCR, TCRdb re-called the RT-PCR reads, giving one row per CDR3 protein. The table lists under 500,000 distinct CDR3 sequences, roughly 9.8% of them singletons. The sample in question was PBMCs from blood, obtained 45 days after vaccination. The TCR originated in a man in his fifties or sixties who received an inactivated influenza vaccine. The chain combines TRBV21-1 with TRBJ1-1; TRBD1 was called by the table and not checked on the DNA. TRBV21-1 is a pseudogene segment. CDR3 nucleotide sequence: TGTGCCAGTGACCTTACAGGGAACACTGAAGCTTTCTTT. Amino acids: CASDLTGNTEAFF.